This TCR beta chain was obtained from a study of radiation and T cells in renal cell carcinoma. The time point denotes: baseline pretreatment blood. Treatment indicated: 15 Gy SBRT to primary tumor, nephrectomy 4 weeks later. This table comes from immunoSEQ multiplex PCR, and its TCRdb copy is limited to in-frame clones, with some not included. The sample contains 70,000 to 100,000 clones, 82% of which appear only once. The table lists this clone with a count of one. What it binds is not known. General study findings and limits: Without pretreatment biopsies, baseline tumor clonotype presence was undetermined.

Deletions cut 0 bases from V and 8 bases from J, with 15 bases between. The CDR3 runs 15 residues. CDR1 is SGHKS, CDR2 YYEKEE, per germline (reference sequence). Source: blood, taken from a patient whose treatment included radiotherapy and nephrectomy. The rearrangement links TRBV5-5 to TRBJ1-3; D is ambiguous. The TCR originated in a man in his sixties with renal cell carcinoma. CDR3 loop: CASSLESVGGDTIYF. The CDR3 DNA reads as TGTGCCAGCAGCTTGGAGAGCGTCGGCGGGGACACCATATATTTT. Variable domain in full (rest from reference TRBV5-5 and TRBJ1-3): DAGVTQSPTHLIKTRGQQVTLRCSPISGHKSVSWYQQVLGQGPQFIFQYYEKEERGRGNFPDRFSARQFPNYSSELNVNALLLGDSALYLCASSLESVGGDTIYFGEGSWLTVV.